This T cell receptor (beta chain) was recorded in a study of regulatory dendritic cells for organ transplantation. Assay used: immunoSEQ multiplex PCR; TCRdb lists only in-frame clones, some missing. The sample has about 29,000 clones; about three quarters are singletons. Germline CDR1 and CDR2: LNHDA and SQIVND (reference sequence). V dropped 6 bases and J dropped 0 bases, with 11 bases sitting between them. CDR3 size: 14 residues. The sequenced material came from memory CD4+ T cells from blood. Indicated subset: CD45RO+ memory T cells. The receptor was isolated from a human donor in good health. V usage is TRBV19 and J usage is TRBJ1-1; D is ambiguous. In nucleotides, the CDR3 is TGTGCCAGTAGCCGCGGGCAGTTGAACACTGAAGCTTTCTTT. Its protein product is CASSRGQLNTEAFF. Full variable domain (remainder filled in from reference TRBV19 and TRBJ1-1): DGGITQSPKYLFRKEGQNVTLSCEQNLNHDAMYWYRQDPGQGLRLIYYSQIVNDFQKGDIAEGYSVSREKKESFPLTVTSAQKNPTAFYLCASSRGQLNTEAFFGQGTRLTVV.